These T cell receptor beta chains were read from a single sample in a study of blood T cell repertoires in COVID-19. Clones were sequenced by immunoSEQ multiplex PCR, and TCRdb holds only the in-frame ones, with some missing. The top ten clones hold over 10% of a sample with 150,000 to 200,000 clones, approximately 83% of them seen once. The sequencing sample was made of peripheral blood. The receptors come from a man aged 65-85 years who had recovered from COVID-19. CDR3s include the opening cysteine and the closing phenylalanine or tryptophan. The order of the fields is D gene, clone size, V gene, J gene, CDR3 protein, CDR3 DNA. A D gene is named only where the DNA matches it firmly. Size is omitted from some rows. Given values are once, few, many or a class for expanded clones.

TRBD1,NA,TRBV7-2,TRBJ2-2,CASSTSDRGTGELFF,TGTGCCAGCAGCACCTCGGACAGGGGGACCGGGGAGCTGTTTTTT
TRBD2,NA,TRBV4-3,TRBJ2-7,CASSPTGGGNEQYF,TGCGCCAGCAGCCCGACGGGGGGAGGGAACGAGCAGTACTTC
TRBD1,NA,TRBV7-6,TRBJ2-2,CASSTPLQGAGTGELFF,TGTGCCAGCAGCACTCCCTTACAGGGGGCTGGCACCGGGGAGCTGTTTTTT
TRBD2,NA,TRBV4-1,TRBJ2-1,CASSQVAGANEQFF,TGCGCCAGCAGCCAAGTAGCGGGGGCAAATGAGCAGTTCTTC
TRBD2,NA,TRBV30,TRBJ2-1,CAWSTGLAAYNEQFF,TGTGCCTGGAGTACGGGACTAGCGGCATACAATGAGCAGTTCTTC
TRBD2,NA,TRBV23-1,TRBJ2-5,CASSQGLAGHQETQYF,TGCGCCAGCAGTCAAGGTCTAGCGGGACACCAAGAGACCCAGTACTTC
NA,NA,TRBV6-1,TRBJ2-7,CASSEGRQISYEQYF,TGTGCCAGCAGTGAAGGAAGACAGATCTCCTACGAGCAGTACTTC
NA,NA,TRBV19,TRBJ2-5,CASSIPAGQETQYF,TGTGCCAGTAGTATCCCGGCGGGGCAAGAGACCCAGTACTTC
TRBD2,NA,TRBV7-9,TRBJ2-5,CASSLGFSGIGETQYF,TGTGCCAGCAGCTTAGGATTTAGCGGGATCGGAGAGACCCAGTACTTC
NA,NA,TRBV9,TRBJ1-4,CASSVAVSGRDELFF,TGTGCCAGCAGCGTAGCTGTGTCAGGTCGCGATGAACTGTTTTTT
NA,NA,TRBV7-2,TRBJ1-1,CASSLFDSGTEAFF,TGTGCCAGCAGCTTATTCGATTCCGGGACTGAAGCTTTCTTT
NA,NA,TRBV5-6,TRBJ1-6,CASSHGGGGLHF,TGTGCCAGCAGTCACGGGGGAGGGGGCCTCCACTTT
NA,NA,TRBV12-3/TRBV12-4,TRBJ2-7,CASSLTVGEQYF,TGTGCCAGCAGCCTGACCGTCGGGGAGCAGTACTTC
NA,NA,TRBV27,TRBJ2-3,CASSLKRVDTDTQYF,TGTGCCAGCAGTTTAAAGCGGGTCGACACAGATACGCAGTATTTT
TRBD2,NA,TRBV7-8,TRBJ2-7,CASSLGGLASDEQYF,TGTGCCAGCAGCCTTGGGGGACTAGCGTCTGACGAGCAGTACTTC
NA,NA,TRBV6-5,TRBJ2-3,CASSYSRQRADTQYF,TGTGCCAGCAGTTACTCCCGCCAGCGGGCAGATACGCAGTATTTT
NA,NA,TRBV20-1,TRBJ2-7,CSARVYEEQYF,TGCAGTGCTAGAGTATATGAGGAGCAGTACTTC
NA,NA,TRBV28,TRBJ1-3,CASSFEGGGVAGNTIYF,TGTGCCAGCAGTTTCGAAGGGGGGGGCGTTGCTGGAAACACCATATATTTT
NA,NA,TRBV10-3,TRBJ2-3,CAISESTSTDTQYF,TGTGCCATCAGTGAGTCCACTAGCACAGATACGCAGTATTTT
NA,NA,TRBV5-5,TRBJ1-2,CASSLHKANYGYTF,TGTGCCAGCAGCCTCCACAAAGCTAACTATGGCTACACCTTC
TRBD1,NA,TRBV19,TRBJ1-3,CASKFGTGIQNTIYF,TGTGCCAGTAAATTTGGGACAGGAATTCAGAACACCATATATTTT
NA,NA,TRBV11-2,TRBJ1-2,CASSLEPGIYGYTF,TGTGCCAGCAGCTTAGAGCCAGGGATCTATGGCTACACCTTC
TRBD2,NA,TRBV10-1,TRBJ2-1,CASSESGFGGNEQFF,TGCGCCAGCAGTGAGTCTGGGTTCGGGGGGAATGAGCAGTTCTTC
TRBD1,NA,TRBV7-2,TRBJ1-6,CASSFRQGSSYNSPLHF,TGTGCCAGCAGCTTCCGACAGGGGAGCTCCTATAATTCACCCCTCCACTTT
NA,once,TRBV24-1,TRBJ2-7,CATSDPSGRAYEQYF,TGTGCCACCAGTGATCCGTCGGGCAGGGCCTACGAGCAGTACTTC
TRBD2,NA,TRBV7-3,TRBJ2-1,CASSSVGDREGRVHEQFF,TGTGCCAGCAGCTCGGTGGGTGACCGGGAGGGCCGGGTCCATGAGCAGTTCTTC
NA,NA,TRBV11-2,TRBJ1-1,CASSRTENTEAFF,TGTGCCAGCAGCCGAACAGAGAACACTGAAGCTTTCTTT
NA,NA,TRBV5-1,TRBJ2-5,CASSLAVHVDQETQYF,TGCGCCAGCAGCTTGGCGGTCCACGTAGATCAAGAGACCCAGTACTTC
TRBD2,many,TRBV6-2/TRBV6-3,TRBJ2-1,CASSYSPGAGGLYNEQFF,TGTGCCAGCAGTTACTCCCCCGGGGCGGGAGGGTTATACAATGAGCAGTTCTTC
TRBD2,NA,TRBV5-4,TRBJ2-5,CASSREGSGRGETQYF,TGTGCCAGCAGCCGGGAAGGTAGCGGGAGAGGAGAGACCCAGTACTTC
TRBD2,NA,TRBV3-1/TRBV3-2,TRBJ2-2,CASSLAGANTGELFF,TGTGCCAGCAGTCTAGCGGGAGCGAACACCGGGGAGCTGTTTTTT
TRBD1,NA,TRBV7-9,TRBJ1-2,CASSLTGQELAGLGGYTF,TGTGCCAGCAGCTTGACGGGACAGGAGTTAGCTGGACTGGGCGGCTACACCTTC
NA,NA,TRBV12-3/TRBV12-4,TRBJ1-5,CASSLGEDQPQHF,TGTGCCAGCAGTTTAGGGGAGGATCAGCCCCAGCATTTT
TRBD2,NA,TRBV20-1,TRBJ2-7,CSASPVPTSGFYEQYF,TGCAGTGCTAGTCCGGTGCCGACTAGCGGGTTCTACGAGCAGTACTTC
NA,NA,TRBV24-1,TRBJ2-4,CATSDIAVPVGSLAKNIQYF,TGTGCCACCAGTGATATTGCGGTACCGGTCGGGAGTTTAGCCAAAAACATTCAGTACTTC
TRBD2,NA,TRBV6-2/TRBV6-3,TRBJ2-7,CASSQAGGAYEQYF,TGTGCCAGCAGTCAAGCGGGAGGCGCCTACGAGCAGTACTTC
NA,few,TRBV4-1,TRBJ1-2,CASSQFYRVRYGYTF,TGCGCCAGCAGCCAATTCTACAGGGTTAGGTATGGCTACACCTTC
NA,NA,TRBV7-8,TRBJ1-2,CASSLYTGSGYTF,TGTGCCAGCAGCTTATATACAGGGAGTGGCTACACCTTC
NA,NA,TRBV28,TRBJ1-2,CASSPGAYGYTF,TGTGCCAGCAGTCCAGGGGCCTATGGCTACACCTTC
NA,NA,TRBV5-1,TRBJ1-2,CASSLENRVGYTF,TGCGCCAGCAGCTTGGAAAACCGAGTTGGCTACACCTTC
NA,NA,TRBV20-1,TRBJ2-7,CSASWLGTPTYEQYF,TGCAGTGCTAGTTGGCTTGGGACACCAACCTACGAGCAGTACTTC
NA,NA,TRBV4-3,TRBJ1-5,CASSQEAGSNQPQHF,TGCGCCAGCAGCCAAGAGGCAGGGAGCAATCAGCCCCAGCATTTT
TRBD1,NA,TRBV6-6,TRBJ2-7,CASSLKDRGIRNF,TGTGCCAGCAGTCTAAAAGACAGGGGGATAAGGAACTTC
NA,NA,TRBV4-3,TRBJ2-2,CASSQDTNTGELFF,TGCGCCAGCAGCCAAGATACGAACACCGGGGAGCTGTTTTTT
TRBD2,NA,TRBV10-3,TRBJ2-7,CAISVSLAGGGSEQYF,TGTGCCATCAGTGTGTCACTAGCGGGAGGGGGGTCGGAGCAGTACTTC
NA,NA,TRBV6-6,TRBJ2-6,CASSHFSSGANVLTF,TGTGCCAGCAGTCACTTCAGCTCTGGGGCCAACGTCCTGACTTTC
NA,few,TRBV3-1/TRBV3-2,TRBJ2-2,CASSPSAGELFF,TGTGCCAGCAGCCCTTCGGCCGGGGAGCTGTTTTTT
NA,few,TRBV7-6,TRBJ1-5,CASSLGTGNNQPQHF,TGTGCCAGCAGCTTAGGAACAGGGAACAATCAGCCCCAGCATTTT
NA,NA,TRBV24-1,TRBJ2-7,CATSQNSYEQYF,TGTGCCACCAGTCAGAACTCCTACGAGCAGTACTTC
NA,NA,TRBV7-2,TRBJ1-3,CASSSTRDLLSGNTIYF,TGTGCCAGCAGCTCGACGCGGGACCTCCTCTCTGGAAACACCATATATTTT
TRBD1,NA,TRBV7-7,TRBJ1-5,CASSSPGTGGIGNQPQHF,TGTGCTAGCAGCAGTCCCGGGACAGGGGGCATCGGCAATCAGCCCCAGCATTTT
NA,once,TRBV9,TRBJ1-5,CASSPSGGPGQPQHF,TGTGCCAGCAGCCCGAGCGGGGGCCCAGGGCAGCCCCAGCATTTT
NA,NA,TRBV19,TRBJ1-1,CASSIVQAGGAFF,TGTGCCAGTAGTATAGTACAGGCCGGCGGAGCTTTCTTT